This is a list of T cell receptor beta chains from one sample in a study of T cell responses to AZD1222 COVID-19 vaccine. Here immunoSEQ multiplex PCR was the method, and the copy in TCRdb shows in-frame clones only, minus some. Here the sample spans more than 100,000 clones, roughly nine tenths being singletons. Here the sequenced sample was peripheral blood, taken on day 0 of AZD1222 vaccination. These receptors originate from an adult in good health. CDR3s include the opening cysteine and the closing phenylalanine or tryptophan. The order of the fields is V gene, clone size, D gene, J gene, CDR3 protein, CDR3 DNA. D genes are given only for firm matches. Some rows have no size entry. The others give once, few or many, or a class for an expanded clone.

TRBV19	.	.	TRBJ1-1	CASRPGPFSTEAFF	TGTGCCAGTAGGCCAGGACCTTTCAGCACTGAAGCTTTCTTT
TRBV7-9	.	.	TRBJ1-5	CASSLGGASYSNQPQHF	TGTGCCAGCAGCTTAGGTGGCGCAAGCTATAGCAATCAGCCCCAGCATTTT
TRBV29-1	.	.	TRBJ1-2	CSTQRVGDYGYTF	TGCAGCACCCAACGCGTCGGGGACTATGGCTACACCTTC
TRBV11-2	.	.	TRBJ2-5	CASSTSQGETQYF	TGTGCCAGCAGCACCAGCCAGGGAGAGACCCAGTACTTC
TRBV5-1	.	.	TRBJ1-2	CASSRGDQRSYGYTF	TGCGCCAGCAGCCGGGGAGACCAACGGTCTTATGGCTACACCTTC
TRBV6-5	.	.	TRBJ2-1	CASSSSGLRYNEQFF	TGTGCCAGCAGTTCTTCAGGACTACGATATAATGAGCAGTTCTTC
TRBV19	.	.	TRBJ1-6	CASSIAGVGSPLHF	TGTGCCAGTAGTATAGCGGGGGTCGGGTCACCCCTCCACTTT
TRBV11-2	.	.	TRBJ2-1	CASSPLTGPYNEQFF	TGTGCCAGCAGCCCCCTGACGGGCCCCTACAATGAGCAGTTCTTC
TRBV5-1	.	TRBD2	TRBJ2-1	CASSLGVGSGSRGEQFF	TGCGCCAGCAGCTTGGGTGTCGGTAGCGGGAGTCGCGGTGAGCAGTTCTTC
TRBV27	.	.	TRBJ1-6	CASSPRPRQAYNSPLHF	TGTGCCAGCAGTCCGCGGCCCAGACAGGCCTATAATTCACCCCTCCACTTT
TRBV5-1	.	TRBD2	TRBJ2-1	CASAPGLASSNEQFF	TGCGCCAGCGCCCCCGGACTAGCTTCCTCCAATGAGCAGTTCTTC
TRBV11-3	.	TRBD1	TRBJ1-5	CASSLGGKGANQPQHF	TGTGCCAGCAGCTTAGGAGGGAAGGGGGCAAATCAGCCCCAGCATTTT
TRBV2	.	TRBD1	TRBJ1-4	CASSSPGQPYEKLFF	TGTGCCAGCAGTTCTCCGGGACAGCCTTATGAAAAACTGTTTTTT
TRBV30	.	.	TRBJ1-3	CAWSPAFDLGNTIYF	TGTGCCTGGAGTCCCGCTTTCGACCTTGGAAACACCATATATTTT
TRBV29-1	.	TRBD1	TRBJ1-1	CSVQGQGNTEAFF	TGCAGCGTCCAGGGACAGGGAAACACTGAAGCTTTCTTT
TRBV19	.	.	TRBJ2-3	CASSIKGITDTQYF	TGTGCCAGTAGTATAAAGGGGATCACAGATACGCAGTATTTT
TRBV7-8	.	TRBD2	TRBJ2-1	CASSKRTSGFNEQFF	TGTGCCAGCAGCAAGCGGACTAGCGGATTCAATGAGCAGTTCTTC
TRBV24-1	.	TRBD1	TRBJ1-2	CATSVNTGTGELNGYTF	TGTGCCACCAGTGTTAACACCGGGACAGGGGAATTAAATGGCTACACCTTC
TRBV5-1	.	.	TRBJ2-2	CASSLAAGSPGELFF	TGCGCCAGCAGCTTGGCCGCCGGTAGTCCCGGGGAGCTGTTTTTT
TRBV7-8	.	TRBD2	TRBJ2-1	CASSPPGGSSYNEQFF	TGTGCCAGCAGCCCCCCGGGGGGGAGCTCCTACAATGAGCAGTTCTTC
TRBV19	once	.	TRBJ1-1	CASSMYATVDTEAFF	TGTGCCAGTAGTATGTACGCAACGGTGGACACTGAAGCTTTCTTT
TRBV7-9	once	TRBD1	TRBJ2-7	CASSSSGTGQKLSF	TGTGCCAGCAGCTCCTCGGGGACAGGTCAGAAATTAAGCTTC
TRBV3-1/TRBV3-2	.	.	TRBJ1-1	CASSLSGGITEAFF	TGTGCCAGCAGCCTCTCGGGGGGAATCACTGAAGCTTTCTTT
TRBV20-1	.	.	TRBJ1-1	CSAREHTEAFF	TGCAGTGCTAGAGAGCACACTGAAGCTTTCTTT
TRBV18	.	.	TRBJ2-1	CASSPGLVGEQFF	TGTGCCAGCTCACCAGGTCTAGTAGGTGAGCAGTTCTTC
TRBV7-8	.	.	TRBJ2-3	CASSLSGADTQYF	TGTGCCAGCAGCTTATCAGGGGCCGATACGCAGTATTTT
TRBV6-5	.	.	TRBJ2-1	CAGSRRPGEQFF	TGTGCCGGCAGCCGGCGTCCCGGAGAGCAGTTCTTC
TRBV27	.	.	TRBJ1-2	CASGQPSYGYTF	TGTGCCAGCGGGCAGCCTTCCTATGGCTACACCTTC
TRBV2	.	.	TRBJ2-5	CASREGLYEETQYF	TGTGCCAGCAGGGAGGGATTATATGAAGAGACCCAGTACTTC
TRBV3-1/TRBV3-2	.	.	TRBJ2-7	CASSQPGSYEQYF	TGTGCCAGCAGCCAACCGGGGTCCTACGAGCAGTACTTC
TRBV5-4	.	.	TRBJ1-6	CASSLGRADSPLHF	TGTGCCAGCAGCTTGGGCAGGGCGGATTCACCCCTCCACTTT
TRBV3-1/TRBV3-2	.	TRBD2	TRBJ2-3	CASSHLRLAGARDTQYF	TGTGCCAGCAGCCACCTAAGACTAGCGGGGGCGAGGGATACGCAGTATTTT
TRBV2	.	.	TRBJ1-3	CASSLGTGNTIYF	TGTGCCAGTTCCCTGGGGACTGGAAACACCATATATTTT
TRBV19	.	.	TRBJ1-1	CASSPRTGFLGMNTEAFF	TGTGCCAGTAGTCCCCGGACGGGTTTCTTGGGGATGAACACTGAAGCTTTCTTT
TRBV9	.	.	TRBJ2-1	CASSVATSIGEQFF	TGTGCCAGCAGCGTAGCGACTAGTATCGGTGAGCAGTTCTTC
TRBV7-2	.	.	TRBJ1-3	CASSLGGNTIYF	TGTGCCAGCAGCTTAGGGGGAAACACCATATATTTT
TRBV28	.	TRBD1	TRBJ1-1	CASSLQTGGTEAFF	TGTGCCAGCAGTCTGCAGACAGGGGGTACTGAAGCTTTCTTT
TRBV6-2/TRBV6-3	.	.	TRBJ1-6	CASSPHPRNSPLHF	TGTGCCAGCAGTCCACACCCACGGAATTCACCCCTCCACTTT
TRBV11-1	.	.	TRBJ1-4	CASSPNEKLFF	TGTGCCAGCAGCCCCAATGAAAAACTGTTTTTT
TRBV29-1	.	.	TRBJ1-1	CSVVSRWGVGTEAFF	TGCAGCGTTGTGTCTAGGTGGGGGGTCGGCACTGAAGCTTTCTTT
TRBV19	.	.	TRBJ1-6	CASARGKSYNSPLHF	TGTGCCAGTGCCCGGGGGAAGTCCTATAATTCACCCCTCCACTTT
TRBV5-3	.	TRBD2	TRBJ2-1	CARSNKLAGVYNEQFF	TGTGCCAGAAGCAACAAACTAGCGGGAGTCTACAATGAGCAGTTCTTC
TRBV5-1	once	TRBD1	TRBJ2-1	CASTPVQGAGEQFF	TGCGCCAGCACCCCCGTTCAGGGGGCGGGTGAGCAGTTCTTC